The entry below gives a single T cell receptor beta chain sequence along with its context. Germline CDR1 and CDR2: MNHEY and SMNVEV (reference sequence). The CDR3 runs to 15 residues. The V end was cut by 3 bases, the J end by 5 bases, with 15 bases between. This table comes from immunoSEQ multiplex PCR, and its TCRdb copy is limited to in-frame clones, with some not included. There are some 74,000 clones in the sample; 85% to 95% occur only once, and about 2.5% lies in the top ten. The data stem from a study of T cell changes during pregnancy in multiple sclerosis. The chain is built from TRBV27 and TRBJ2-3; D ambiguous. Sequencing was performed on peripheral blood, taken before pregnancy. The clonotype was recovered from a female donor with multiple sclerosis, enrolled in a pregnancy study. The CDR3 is CASSFLRPTVDTQYF. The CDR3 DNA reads TGTGCCAGCAGTTTTCTGAGACCCACAGTAGATACGCAGTATTTT.